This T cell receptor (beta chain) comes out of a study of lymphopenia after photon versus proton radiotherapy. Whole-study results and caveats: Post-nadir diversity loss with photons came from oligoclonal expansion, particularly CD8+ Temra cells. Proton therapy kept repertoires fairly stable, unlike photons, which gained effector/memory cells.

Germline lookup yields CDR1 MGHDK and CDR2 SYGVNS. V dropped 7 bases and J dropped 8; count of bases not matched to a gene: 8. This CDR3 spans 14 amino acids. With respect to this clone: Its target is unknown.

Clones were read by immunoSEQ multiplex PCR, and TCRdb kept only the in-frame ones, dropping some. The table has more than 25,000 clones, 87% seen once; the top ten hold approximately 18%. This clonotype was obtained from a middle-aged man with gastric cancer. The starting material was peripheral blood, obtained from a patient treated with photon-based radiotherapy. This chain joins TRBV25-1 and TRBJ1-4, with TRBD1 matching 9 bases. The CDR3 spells CASIKQGAREKLFF. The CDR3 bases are TGTGCCAGCATTAAACAGGGGGCGAGGGAAAAACTGTTTTTT.